Listed below are T cell receptor beta chains from one sample, sequenced in a study of CD8 T cells in Susac syndrome. MiXCR, run by TCRdb on the immunoSEQ multiplex PCR reads, gives a single entry per CDR3 protein. The sample carries 130,000 or so distinct CDR3 sequences, approximately 96% recorded once. Sequenced material: CD4+ T cells from PBMCs. All receptors derive from a human donor with multiple sclerosis. CDR3s leave out the opening cysteine and the closing phenylalanine or tryptophan.

V: TRBV12-3/TRBV12-4
J: TRBJ2-1
CDR3: ASTLSGETYNEQF

V: TRBV5-4
J: TRBJ2-7
CDR3: ASSLENGRSNEQY

V: TRBV7-8
J: TRBJ1-1
CDR3: ASSPVLGTEAF

V: TRBV30
J: TRBJ2-3
CDR3: AWNRSAQTSTDTQY

V: TRBV24-1
J: TRBJ2-1
CDR3: ATETGASYNEQF

V: TRBV3-1
J: TRBJ1-1
CDR3: ASSQGSSREAF

V: TRBV7-9
J: TRBJ2-4
CDR3: ASSSRLAGGLNIQY

V: TRBV7-3
J: TRBJ1-3
CDR3: ASSLTDSGNTIY

V: TRBV9
J: TRBJ1-2
CDR3: ASSVGQGARGYT

V: TRBV2
J: TRBJ2-3
CDR3: ASSEGKPSTDTQY

V: TRBV11-2
J: TRBJ2-1
CDR3: ASSLTTARNEQF

V: TRBV12-3/TRBV12-4
J: TRBJ2-6
CDR3: ASREAQPGANVLT

V: TRBV29-1
J: TRBJ1-3
CDR3: SVETTRGNTIY

V: TRBV30
J: TRBJ2-1
CDR3: AWSVNRRRHPNEQF

V: TRBV2
J: TRBJ2-7
CDR3: ASSQGQGYSYEQY

V: TRBV29-1
J: TRBJ1-2
CDR3: SVGQGAANYGYT

V: TRBV30
J: TRBJ2-7
CDR3: AWSEEGRGFYEQY

V: TRBV1
J: TRBJ2-7
CDR3: TSSQEWGTALIYEQY

V: TRBV20-1
J: TRBJ2-1
CDR3: SANLAGANEQF

V: TRBV11-2
J: TRBJ2-1
CDR3: ASSLLRVNEQF

V: TRBV2
J: TRBJ2-7
CDR3: ASSETAGQGRTYEQY

V: TRBV29-1
J: TRBJ2-3
CDR3: SVGITDTQY

V: TRBV29-1
J: TRBJ2-7
CDR3: SVTVSYEQY

V: TRBV3-1
J: TRBJ1-2
CDR3: ASSQRRGNYGYT

V: TRBV29-1
J: TRBJ2-2
CDR3: SVEVGAANTGELF

V: TRBV4-1
J: TRBJ2-1
CDR3: ASSQVSGGRNEQF

V: TRBV29-1
J: TRBJ1-2
CDR3: SVTGGSYGYT

V: TRBV9
J: TRBJ2-4
CDR3: ASSEGGHSKNIQY

V: TRBV9
J: TRBJ2-5
CDR3: ASSVGEGKETQY

V: TRBV9
J: TRBJ2-3
CDR3: ASSVDQWRGGTDTQY

V: TRBV5-4
J: TRBJ1-2
CDR3: ASSLAGQGTNYGYT

V: TRBV19
J: TRBJ2-1
CDR3: ASSRTGLDYYNEQF

V: TRBV20-1
J: TRBJ2-5
CDR3: SAHPQGLETQY

V: TRBV12-3/TRBV12-4
J: TRBJ1-6
CDR3: ASSFSGVASSPLH

V: TRBV3-1
J: TRBJ2-7
CDR3: ASSQDRGRGEQY

V: TRBV10-3
J: TRBJ1-1
CDR3: ATSDSFPTEAF

V: TRBV6-1
J: TRBJ1-5
CDR3: ASDPRGGFDQPQH